Listed here are 27 T cell receptor beta chains from one sample, sequenced in a study of T cell clonality in common variable immunodeficiency. Profiled with immunoSEQ multiplex PCR; TCRdb holds only in-frame clones, not every one. Recorded here are approximately 81,000 clones, none singletons. Source material: peripheral blood mononuclear cells. These receptors originate from a person aged 18-70 years in good health.

This clone was recorded many times. The CDR3 end falls 3 residues outside the read, so it is completed with the germline J gene. The gene calls are TRBV6-2 or TRBV6-3 and TRBJ2-3, with 8 bases fitting TRBD1. V dropped 5 bases and J dropped 5; count of bases not matched to a gene: 9. Germline CDR1 and CDR2: MNHEY and SVGEGT. The CDR3 spans 15 residues. CDR3: CASSARTGFEDTQYF. Incomplete CDR3 DNA: TGTGCCAGCAGTGCGAGGACAGGGTTCGAAGATACG.

Points on this clone: The read stops 3 residues short of the end of the CDR3; the missing end is completed from the germline J gene. The chain combines TRBV2 with TRBJ1-1; D gene uncertain. CDR3 length equals 12 residues. Per the germline V gene, CDR1 is SNHLY and CDR2 is FYNNEI. Here the CDR3 reads CASSEPPAQAFF. CDR3 bases read: TGTGCCAGCAGTGAACCCCCAGCGCAA.

This clone has ten or more counts. Read coverage stops 3 residues before the CDR3 terminus; the germline J gene supplies the remainder. J is TRBJ2-7 and V is TRBV29-1; TRBD2 aligns across 7 bases. The length of the CDR3 is 13 residues. J lost 0 bases, V lost 7 bases, and 6 bases had no gene match. The germline V gene has CDR1 SQVTM and CDR2 ANQGSEA. The covered CDR3 bases are TGCAGCGCATCTAGCGGATTCTCCTACGAG. Its protein is CSASSGFSYE. The whole CDR3 region reads CSASSGFSYEQYF.

Comments on this clone: The CDR3 extends 3 residues past the end of the read, so its final part is completed from the germline J gene. The V gene is TRBV20-1, the J gene TRBJ2-7; 12 bases agree with TRBD2. The germline V gene has CDR1 DFQATT and CDR2 SNEGSKA (reference sequence). Unmatched junction bases numbered 4, after V lost 6 bases and J lost 1 base. This CDR3 has 14 amino acids. CDR3 bases read: TGCAGTGCCGCCGGGACTAGCGGGTCCTACGAG. Its protein is CSAAGTSGSYE. The full CDR3 sequence reads CSAAGTSGSYEQYF.

This clone was detected many times. The read gets to within 3 residues of the CDR3 end, and the germline J gene fills in the rest. V gene TRBV12-3 or TRBV12-4 combines with J gene TRBJ2-5, with 7 bases that match TRBD2. CDR3 length equals 13 residues. J was trimmed by 3 bases and V by 3 bases; bases with no gene match: 1. The CDR3 sequence: CASSFGGKETQYF. The CDR3 bases that were read are TGTGCCAGCAGTTTCGGGGGGAAAGAGACC.

This clone was observed at least ten times. The CDR3 end lies 3 residues beyond the end of the read and is filled in from the germline J gene. The chain joins TRBV12-3 or TRBV12-4 to TRBJ2-7; the D gene is possibly TRBD1 (7 bases). Trimming shortened V by 3 bases and J by 4 bases, and 10 bases separated the two germline ends. The CDR3 spans 13 residues. The part of the CDR3 DNA that was read is TGTGCCAGCAGTTTGGCAGGGGGGTACGAG. It yields the protein CASSLAGGYE. The whole CDR3 protein reads CASSLAGGYEQYF.

This clone was seen ten or more times. Read data end 3 residues before the CDR3 end; the end is taken from the germline J gene. This chain joins TRBV19 and TRBJ1-1; D is unresolved. Trimming took off 6 bases at V and 5 bases at J, with 19 bases between the two ends. The CDR3 loop spans 15 amino acids. Germline V CDR1 and CDR2: LNHDA, SQIVND (reference sequence). The covered CDR3 bases are TGTGCCAGTAGGCTGGCGGGAGCTGGAGGAACTGAA. Amino acid sequence: CASRLAGAGGTE. In full, the CDR3 is CASRLAGAGGTEAFF.

This clone was seen repeatedly, ten times or more. Coverage ceases 3 residues before the CDR3 finishes, and the germline J gene fills in the end. The chain combines TRBV4-2 with TRBJ2-2, with TRBD1 identical over 8 bases. In germline, CDR1 is LGHNA, CDR2 YNFKEQ. This CDR3 has 17 residues. V dropped 4 bases and J dropped 0; count of bases not matched to a gene: 7. CDR3 DNA, as far as it was read: TGTGCCAGCAGCCCCACCGGGACAGGCGCGAACACCGGGGAG. As protein: CASSPTGTGANTGE. The whole CDR3 protein reads CASSPTGTGANTGELFF.

This clone showed up many times. The sequence runs out 3 residues before the end of the CDR3; the remainder is reconstructed from the germline J gene. This chain joins TRBV6-2 or TRBV6-3 and TRBJ2-3, with 7 bases matching TRBD2. This CDR3 comprises 15 residues. V shed 3 bases, J shed 2 bases, and the junction held 5 bases outside the gene matches. Germline V lookup: CDR1 MNHEY, CDR2 SVGEGT. This CDR3 reads CASSYSGTTTDTQYF. The part of the CDR3 DNA that was read is TGTGCCAGCAGTTATTCCGGGACTACCACAGATACG.

This clone has ten or more counts. Coverage ceases 3 residues before the CDR3 finishes, and the germline J gene fills in the end. V gene TRBV7-3 combines with J gene TRBJ2-7; 9 bases fit TRBD1. This CDR3 has 14 amino acids. CDR1 and CDR2 (germline): SGHTA, FQGTGA. The V gene end was trimmed by 5 bases and the J gene end by 5 bases; junction bases not matched to a gene: 7. The CDR3 loop reads CASSGRDRAHEQYF. The CDR3 DNA, read in part, is TGTGCCAGCAGCGGCCGGGACAGGGCCCACGAG.

This clone occurred many times. Here the CDR3 reads CASSIRQGQNSPLHF. Incomplete CDR3 DNA: TGTGCCAGCAGCATCAGACAGGGGCAGAATTCACCC. The V and J genes are TRBV7-2 and TRBJ1-6; 8 bases line up with TRBD1. The read halts 3 residues ahead of the CDR3 end, with the missing end drawn from the germline J gene. Per the germline V gene, CDR1 is SGHTA and CDR2 is FQGNSA. V dropped 5 bases and J dropped 7; count of bases not matched to a gene: 7. The CDR3 sequence is 15 residues long.

This clone was detected ten times or more. With the read ending 3 residues before the CDR3 end, the germline J gene is used to fill in that end. The chain links TRBV20-1 to TRBJ1-4, with TRBD1 as a possible D gene (6 bases). The V end lost 6 bases, the J end lost 3 bases, and 14 bases lay between the germline ends. Germline V gene data show CDR1 as DFQATT and CDR2 as SNEGSKA (reference sequence). The CDR3 loop spans 14 amino acids. CDR3 sequence: CSAQPGAPNEKLFF. Partial CDR3 DNA: TGCAGTGCCCAGCCAGGGGCCCCTAATGAAAAA.

This clone was counted ten times or more. The CDR3 is cut off 3 residues early in the read; its end comes from the germline J gene. The chain is built from TRBV11-3 and TRBJ2-1; TRBD1 might be the D (7 bases). The CDR3 contains 13 residues. V dropped 6 bases and J dropped 7 bases, with 13 bases sitting between them. Germline loops: CDR1 SGHNT, CDR2 YENEEA. CDR3 sequence reads: CASREGASNEQFF. The sequenced CDR3 bases are TGTGCCAGCAGGGAGGGGGCCTCAAATGAG.

This clone was detected many times. The read stops 3 residues short of the end of the CDR3; the missing end is completed from the germline J gene. The chain uses TRBV5-1 and TRBJ2-2; 16 nucleotides align to TRBD2. This CDR3 contains 17 residues. The germline V gene encodes CDR1 SGHRS and CDR2 YFSETQ. V shed 4 bases, J shed 7 bases, and the junction held 7 bases outside the gene matches. CDR3 in amino acids: CASSVGLAGGPDGELFF. CDR3 DNA (partial): TGCGCCAGCAGCGTGGGACTAGCGGGAGGGCCGGACGGGGAG. Together with reference TRBV5-1 and TRBJ2-2, the CDR3 gives the full variable domain: KAGVTQTPRYLIKTRGQQVTLSCSPISGHRSVSWYQQTPGQGLQFLFEYFSETQRNKGNFPGRFSGRQFSNSRSEMNVSTLELGDSALYLCASSVGLAGGPDGELFFGEGSRLTVL.

This clone was counted at least ten times. Partial CDR3 DNA: TGCAGTGCTAGTGGGGACAGGGAGGGGACAGATACG. Protein sequence: CSASGDREGTDT. The CDR3, in full, reads CSASGDREGTDTQYF. This chain connects TRBV20-1 to TRBJ2-3, with 9 bases identical to TRBD1. The read comes to an end 3 residues before the CDR3 does, leaving the germline J gene to fill in the end. CDR3 length: 15 residues. The J segment lost 3 bases and the V segment lost 3 bases, leaving 7 bases of the junction unmatched. Germline CDR1 DFQATT, CDR2 SNEGSKA (reference sequence).

This clone appeared many times. The read halts 3 residues ahead of the CDR3 end, with the missing end drawn from the germline J gene. The V gene is TRBV20-1, the J gene TRBJ2-1; 12 bases line up with TRBD2. With V trimmed by 1 base and J by 0 bases, 7 bases remained unmatched. The CDR3 runs 18 residues. The germline V gene encodes CDR1 DFQATT and CDR2 SNEGSKA (reference sequence). CDR3 residues: CSARAPGLAGFSYNEQFF. The DNA read from the CDR3 is TGCAGTGCTAGAGCCCCTGGACTAGCGGGATTCTCCTACAATGAG.

This clone was detected ten times or more. The read ends 3 residues early relative to the CDR3; the germline J gene fills the gap. The chain couples TRBV6-2 or TRBV6-3 to TRBJ2-2; D is possibly TRBD2 (6 bases). CDR1 and CDR2 from the germline V gene are MNHEY and SVGEGT. V gave up 7 bases and J gave up 4 bases, with 22 bases separating them. CDR3 length equals 17 residues. The CDR3 sequence: CASNRGFLFSGTGELFF. The part of the CDR3 DNA that was read is TGTGCCAGCAACCGAGGTTTTTTGTTTAGCGGCACCGGGGAG.

This clone was observed many times. The read ends 3 residues before the CDR3 terminus; that terminus is restored from the germline J gene. This sequence joins TRBV6-2 or TRBV6-3 and TRBJ1-2, with 9 positions matching TRBD1. CDR3 length equals 15 residues. After removal of 6 bases from V and 6 bases from J, the junction contained 11 bases not matched to a gene. Looked up from germline, CDR1 is MNHEY and CDR2 is SVGEGT. The part of the CDR3 DNA that was read is TGTGCCAGCAGGAGGGGACAGGGATTATCGGATGGC. Translated, it gives CASRRGQGLSDG. In full, the CDR3 is CASRRGQGLSDGYTF.

At least ten counts were recorded for this clone. The read halts 3 residues ahead of the CDR3 end, with the missing end drawn from the germline J gene. The chain couples TRBV7-8 to TRBJ2-1, with a possible D match to TRBD2 (5 bases). V lost 4 bases, J lost 7 bases, and 11 bases lay in between. The CDR3 consists of 13 residues. The germline gives CDR1 SGHVS, CDR2 FQNEAQ. The CDR3 is CASSSLARNEQFF. The sequenced part of the CDR3 DNA is TGTGCCAGCAGCTCCCTAGCCCGGAATGAG.

This clone was counted ten times or more. The CDR3 extends 3 residues past the end of the read, so its final part is completed from the germline J gene. The chain combines TRBV29-1 with TRBJ2-5, with D perhaps TRBD1 (6 bases). This CDR3 contains 12 residues. V gave up 4 bases and J gave up 4 bases, with 10 bases separating them. CDR1 is SQVTM, CDR2 ANQGSEA, per germline. Partial CDR3 DNA: TGCAGCGTTGCCCCAGGGGTAGAGACC. This encodes CSVAPGVET. The whole CDR3 reads CSVAPGVETQYF.

Many counts were recorded for this clone. The missing CDR3 end, 3 residues past where the read stops, is filled in from the germline J gene. The chain has TRBV5-4 and TRBJ2-3; 8 bases align to TRBD2. The V and J ends lost 0 bases and 0 bases, in that order; junction bases with no gene match: 3. Germline CDR1 and CDR2: SGHNT and YYREEE (reference sequence). CDR3 length: 16 amino acids. CDR3 region: CASSLEREPSTDTQYF. The covered CDR3 bases are TGTGCCAGCAGCTTGGAGCGGGAGCCTAGCACAGATACG.

This clone was picked up many times. The read halts 3 residues ahead of the CDR3 end, with the missing end drawn from the germline J gene. The chain recombines TRBV19 with TRBJ2-4; perhaps TRBD1 as D (5 bases). The V end was cut by 9 bases, the J end by 0 bases, with 9 bases between. The CDR3 runs to 13 residues. Germline V gene lookup returns CDR1 LNHDA and CDR2 SQIVND (reference sequence). CDR3 bases read: TGTGCCAGCGGACATATAGCCAAAAACATT. Encoded protein: CASGHIAKNI. The entire CDR3 sequence reads CASGHIAKNIQYF.

This clone occurred many times. Partial CDR3 DNA: TGTGCCAGCAGTTCCGGGGGGACAGGGGGCACTGGTACG. Protein: CASSSGGTGGTGT. In full, the CDR3 is CASSSGGTGGTGTQYF. The V and J genes are TRBV12-3 or TRBV12-4 and TRBJ2-3; 12 bases agree with TRBD1. The read is 3 residues too short to cover the CDR3 end, so that end is filled in from the germline J gene. CDR3 length equals 16 residues. With 4 bases clipped from V and 8 bases from J, the junction kept 10 bases outside the gene matches.

The table lists this clone with many counts. The CDR3 goes on 3 residues after the read ends, and that part is filled in from the germline J gene. V is TRBV3-1 (or the pseudogene TRBV3-2) and J is TRBJ2-3; the D is unclear. Germline CDR1 reads LGHDT; CDR2 reads YNNKEL (reference sequence). The V gene lost 3 bases and the J gene lost 0 bases, with 4 bases spanning the gap. CDR3 size: 13 residues. The CDR3 region is CASSHGSTDTQYF. CDR3 DNA, as far as it was read: TGTGCCAGCAGCCACGGGAGCACAGATACG.

This clone was seen at least ten times. Relative to the germline gene, one junction end is altered; a read error may explain this. From the germline J gene comes the end of the CDR3, since the read stops 3 residues before it. The V call is TRBV20-1, the J call TRBJ2-3, with TRBD2 identical over 7 bases. Germline lookup yields CDR1 DFQATT and CDR2 SNEGSKA (reference sequence). The CDR3 runs to 14 residues. CDR3: CSAREAGVADTQYF. CDR3 DNA, as far as it was read: TGCAGTGCGAGAGAGGCGGGAGTAGCAGATACG.

About this clone: The read terminates 3 residues before the CDR3 end, so the remaining end is supplied by the germline J gene. V and J are TRBV5-6 and TRBJ2-4; D perhaps matches TRBD1 (5 bases). The CDR3 runs to 14 residues. The germline gives CDR1 SGHDT, CDR2 YYEEEE. This CDR3 is CASSSKDRSYGQYF. The sequenced CDR3 bases are TGTGCCAGCAGCTCAAAAGACAGAAGCTATGGT.

This clone was seen only a few times. The DNA ends 3 residues before the CDR3 does, and the rest of the CDR3 is filled in from the germline J gene. J is TRBJ2-5 and V is TRBV29-1, with 9 bases that match TRBD2. The V segment lost 4 bases and the J segment 2 bases; nucleotides outside the gene matches: 5. CDR1 SQVTM and CDR2 ANQGSEA come from the germline V gene. This CDR3 spans 14 amino acids. The CDR3 reads CSVVVAGVQETQYF. Partial CDR3 DNA: TGCAGCGTTGTAGTAGCGGGGGTTCAAGAGACC.